Below, one T cell receptor (beta chain) is given with its context. Its recognized antigen is unknown. No base-level quality is on record; no much larger clone is a single base apart. This entry comes from a study of blood T cell repertoires in COVID-19 (dated by TCRdb to the early 2020s). Regarding the research as a whole: Samples from collaborators originated in the United States, Italy and Spain and spanned both the acute and convalescent phases of COVID-19. The material from the prospective study consisted of cDNA or gDNA derived from T cells, B-cell-depleted T cells, or PBMCs. The repertoires were released in a freely available public database meant as a resource for research on the immune response to SARS-CoV-2. Where HLA class I and class II types were available, the types were taken from metadata supplied by the sample provider, not from assay-based typing. Deeply sampled blood TCRbeta repertoires from subjects exposed to, actively infected with, or recovered from COVID-19 were included in the dataset. Nearly every sample came with metadata listing a de-identified subject ID, COVID-19 status, age in years and sex. Samples came from the ongoing ImmuneRACE study (first 160 participants) plus 1,254 subjects from 6 global collaborators. Broad study findings and their caveats: The quantity of clinical and demographic metadata differed by source and by participant and was supplied without curation.

Inclusive of the bounding cysteine and phenylalanine, the CDR3 is 14 residues long. Of the read, only the CDR3 DNA is kept; its 42 bases are in frame from base 1. The germline ends are 7 bases apart after V is trimmed by 3 bases and J by 2 bases. CDR1 SGHVS and CDR2 FQNEAQ were looked up in the germline V gene. One collaborating source in Seattle enrolled patients during active infection and followed them longitudinally through the course of disease. Each collaborating institution followed its own protocols to collect whole blood in K2EDTA tubes. For TCRbeta analysis, collaborators shipped samples as frozen whole blood, isolated PBMCs, or DNA extracted from either of those sample types. The immunoSEQ Assay, a bias-controlled multiplex PCR, was used to amplify TCRbeta CDR3 regions from genomic DNA. In the original analysis: Nucleated cell counts per sample were estimated from amplification of reference gene primers within the assay. To quantify the absolute abundance of each unique TCRbeta CDR3 rearrangement, sequence reads were collapsed and filtered. For each sample, productive Simpson clonality was calculated by taking the square root of Simpson's diversity index across productive rearrangements. TCRdb stores this immuneACCESS table with in-frame sequences only. Part of the clones is absent; in the studies checked, under half of the shortfall reflects unresolved V genes, and no reason is known for the rest. The D gene and trimming were derived from the DNA, and the V and J assignments and clone size from that table. In all, the sample holds 250,000 or so clones, and 80% to 90% of those were seen once. Roughly 3% of the sample belongs to the ten largest clones.

The source is a man younger than 40 with COVID-19, enrolled during active disease. The rearrangement joined TRBV7-8 to TRBJ2-2; the D gene remains uncertain. Material: peripheral blood. The nucleotides read TGTGCCAGCAGCTTTATGACTAACACCGGGGAGCTGTTTTTT. Its protein reads: CASSFMTNTGELFF.